These T cell receptor beta chains were read from a single sample in a study of T cell repertoires in cytomegalovirus infection. Their antigens remain unidentified. TCRdb fed the reads into MiXCR, producing one record per CDR3 protein. The profile shows around 85,000 distinct CDR3 sequences, about half of them singletons. The input for sequencing was CD8+ T cells from cultured PBMCs, taken from culture after CMV antigen stimulation. All receptors derive from a human donor in good health (CMV status not recorded). Some clones in this sample may be carry-over from other donors' samples. Each CDR3 is given without its conserved first and last residue. The D gene is left open where the match is weak.

V gene,D gene,CDR3 protein
TRBV25-1,.,ASSPPSRGSSSYEQY
TRBV7-8,.,ASSPSKGPYNEQF
TRBV6-5,.,ASSSRPGYNEQF
TRBV6-8,.,ASSVDPGPPIF
TRBV14,.,ASSPGRPGYT
TRBV4-1,.,ASSQAYVSSYNEQF
TRBV12-3/TRBV12-4,TRBD1,ASSLGTGSAGELF
TRBV7-4,.,ASSGGLDGELF
TRBV11-2,.,ASSLEWGRQHYT
TRBV12-3/TRBV12-4,.,ASSVVNVGNTIY
TRBV6-1,.,ASSPRGGGRDTQY
TRBV12-3/TRBV12-4,.,ASSFPSVGYPGETQY
TRBV7-2,.,ASSPPVGMETQY
TRBV13,.,ASSSGLRGKLF
TRBV6-2/TRBV6-3,.,ASSWGTYNEQF